These 4 T cell receptor beta chains share one sample of origin, sequenced in a study of early T cells in non-severe SARS-CoV-2 infection. From the 5' RACE reads, TCRdb called clonotypes with MiXCR, one entry per CDR3 protein. The profile shows about 100,000 distinct CDR3 sequences, over 10% of them singletons. What was sequenced was whole blood. The receptors originated from an adult who was a healthcare worker with PCR-confirmed SARS-CoV-2 infection or an uninfected control (not recorded which).

The chain carries TRBV20-1 and TRBJ2-1; D perhaps matches TRBD2 (7 bases). Trimming took off 6 bases at V and 4 bases at J, with 13 bases between the two ends. The CDR3 consists of 13 residues. In germline, CDR1 is DFQATT, CDR2 SNEGSKA (reference sequence). The CDR3 loop reads CSALRGGYNEQFF. CDR3 nucleotides: TGCAGTGCGCTAAGGGGGGGTTACAATGAGCAGTTCTTC.

This clonotype was counted only a few times. The chain couples TRBV20-1 to TRBJ2-5; 9 nucleotides match TRBD1. V shed 3 bases, J shed 2 bases, and the junction held 7 bases outside the gene matches. Germline V gives CDR1 DFQATT, CDR2 SNEGSKA (reference sequence). This CDR3 region has 15 residues. The CDR3 coding sequence is TGCAGTGCTAGCAAGGGACAGGGAACGCAAGAGACCCAGTACTTC. Translating it yields CSASKGQGTQETQYF.

V gene TRBV16 combines with J gene TRBJ2-5, with D tentatively TRBD1 or TRBD2 (5 bases each). The V and J ends lost 3 bases and 4 bases respectively, with 9 bases between them. The CDR3 spans 13 residues. The germline CDR1 and CDR2 sequences are KGHSY and FQNENV. The CDR3 sequence: CASSHRDRETQYF. The CDR3 DNA reads as TGTGCCAGCAGCCACAGGGACCGAGAGACCCAGTACTTC. Full variable domain (rest looked up from reference TRBV16 and TRBJ2-5): GEEVAQTPKHLVRGEGQKAKLYCAPIKGHSYVFWYQQVLKNEFKFLISFQNENVFDETGMPKERFSAKCLPNSPCSLEIQATKLEDSAVYFCASSHRDRETQYFGPGTRLLVL.

The chain recombines TRBV29-1 with TRBJ1-2; D not resolved. With 7 bases removed from V and 8 bases from J, the gap between germline ends came to 23 bases. The CDR3 contains 14 residues. Germline values: CDR1 SQVTM, CDR2 ANQGSEA. DNA of the CDR3: TGCAGCGCCTGGACGGGCGATAGAGGTCGGGGCTACACCTTC. It is translated as CSAWTGDRGRGYTF.